Presented here are 13 T cell receptor beta chains from one specimen sequenced in a study of technical replicates of blood from a few donors. Generated by immunoSEQ multiplex PCR, the TCRdb table keeps only in-frame clones and is missing some. The sample yields 95,000 to 100,000 clones, approximately 94% seen once. Sequenced material: T cells isolated from PBMCs. These receptors were collected from a human donor in good health.

The chain has TRBV29-1 and TRBJ2-5; a possible D gene is TRBD1 (6 bases). Near its end, the DNA agrees better with TRBJ2-7, so the J call may be wrong. This CDR3 has 13 residues. Germline CDR1 SQVTM, CDR2 ANQGSEA. The CDR3 nucleotides are TGCAGCGTGAGGGGGTGGGGACATCACGAGCAGTACTTC. This sequence encodes CSVRGWGHHEQYF.

The chain links TRBV30 to TRBJ2-6; no firm D call. There are 13 residues in the CDR3. Germline values: CDR1 GTSNPN, CDR2 SVGIG (reference sequence). V was clipped by 4 bases and J by 7 bases, with 11 bases between them. CDR3 sequence reads: CAWKLWSANVLTF. The DNA of the CDR3 is TGTGCCTGGAAACTCTGGTCTGCCAACGTCCTGACTTTC.

The genes are TRBV27 and TRBJ2-2; 12 bases map to TRBD1. CDR1 and CDR2 (germline): MNHEY, SMNVEV (reference sequence). V lost 5 bases, J lost 6 bases, and 10 bases stayed unmatched. The length of the CDR3 is 17 residues. Here the CDR3 reads CASSRGGGQGASGELFF. CDR3 coding DNA: TGTGCCAGCAGTCGGGGAGGGGGACAGGGGGCATCCGGGGAGCTGTTTTTT.

CDR3 amino acids: CASGTEETQYF. CDR3 nucleotide sequence: TGTGCCAGCGGGACAGAAGAGACCCAGTACTTC. The V call is TRBV2, the J call TRBJ2-5; 7 positions match TRBD1. The CDR3 loop spans 11 amino acids. Germline CDR1 and CDR2: SNHLY and FYNNEI. Trimming took 8 bases from V and 3 from J; bases not matched to a gene: 0.

The gene calls are TRBV27 and TRBJ2-1, with D uncertain. CDR3 size: 13 residues. Trimming pared 7 bases from V and 4 bases from J, leaving 11 bases between. Looked up from germline, CDR1 is MNHEY and CDR2 is SMNVEV (reference sequence). CDR3 coding DNA: TGTGCCAGCATTCCCCCGACTTACAATGAGCAGTTCTTC. Protein sequence: CASIPPTYNEQFF.

In this sample, this clone turned up a few times. This chain links TRBV5-1 with TRBJ1-2; TRBD1 is a possible D gene (6 bases). The CDR3 has 14 residues. V was pared by 0 bases and J by 6 bases, with 12 bases between. Germline V gene lookup returns CDR1 SGHRS and CDR2 YFSETQ. CDR3 nucleotides: TGCGCCAGCAGCTTGGGCAGGGGAGAGGATGGCTACACCTTC. It yields the protein CASSLGRGEDGYTF.

The V gene is TRBV10-1, the J gene TRBJ2-2; D possibly corresponds to TRBD1 (5 bases). The V and J ends lost 4 bases and 0 bases respectively, with 6 bases between them. CDR1 is WNHNN and CDR2 is SYGVQD in the germline V gene (reference sequence). This CDR3 is 14 amino acids long. CDR3 region: CASSVGPNTGELFF. The CDR3 nucleotides are TGCGCCAGCAGTGTGGGGCCGAACACCGGGGAGCTGTTTTTT.

The chain links TRBV21-1 to TRBJ2-5; TRBD1 reflects the table's D call only, with no check against the DNA. TRBV21-1 is a recognized pseudogene. The CDR3 is 17 amino acids. CDR3 in DNA: TGTGCCAGCAGCAAAGCAATGGGGGCCTTGTACCAAGAGACCCAGTACTTC. This codes for CASSKAMGALYQETQYF.

V usage is TRBV7-8 and J usage is TRBJ2-7; D remains unclear. V was trimmed by 4 bases and J by 3 bases, leaving 16 bases between them. The V gene's germline CDR1 is SGHVS and CDR2 FQNEAQ. This CDR3 spans 15 amino acids. CDR3 in amino acids: CASSYPTTTYYEQYF. The DNA for the CDR3 is TGTGCCAGCAGCTACCCCACTACAACCTACTACGAGCAGTACTTC.

V is TRBV25-1 and J is TRBJ2-1; D might be TRBD2 (6 bases). This CDR3 is 16 amino acids long. Germline V gene lookup returns CDR1 MGHDK and CDR2 SYGVNS. The germline V and J ends were trimmed by 5 bases and 2 bases, with 16 bases remaining between them. CDR3 coding DNA: TGTGCCAGCAGTACCAAACCCGGGGGTCCCTACAATGAGCAGTTCTTC. Encoded protein: CASSTKPGGPYNEQFF. Looking up the rest from reference TRBV25-1 and TRBJ2-1 gives the full variable domain: EADIYQTPRYLVIGTGKKITLECSQTMGHDKMYWYQQDPGMELHLIHYSYGVNSTEKGDLSSESTVSRIRTEHFPLTLESARPSHTSQYLCASSTKPGGPYNEQFFGPGTRLTVL.

The chain is built from TRBV27 and TRBJ2-7; weak D call: TRBD2 (6 bases). CDR1 and CDR2 (germline): MNHEY, SMNVEV (reference sequence). Deletions cut 3 bases from V and 6 bases from J, with 12 bases between. The CDR3 spans 13 residues. CDR3 residues: CASSFQGGGEQYF. CDR3 nucleotide sequence: TGTGCCAGCAGTTTTCAGGGAGGAGGCGAGCAGTACTTC.

The chain combines TRBV25-1 with TRBJ2-1; D not resolved. The germline V gene has CDR1 MGHDK and CDR2 SYGVNS. The CDR3 is made up of 14 amino acids. V lost 4 bases to trimming and J lost 4 bases, with 11 bases between them. CDR3 nucleotides: TGTGCCAGCAGTGGAAATCTAAATTACAATGAGCAGTTCTTC. Protein: CASSGNLNYNEQFF.

The gene calls are TRBV5-6 and TRBJ2-4, with a weak D call TRBD2 (5 bases). Germline assignment: CDR1 SGHDT and CDR2 YYEEEE. V was pared by 0 bases and J by 3 bases, with 13 bases between. The length of the CDR3 is 16 residues. CDR3: CASSLVIGELKNIQYF. For the CDR3, the DNA is TGTGCCAGCAGCTTGGTTATCGGGGAACTCAAAAACATTCAGTACTTC.